The subject of this entry is one T cell receptor (beta chain). It lacks a known antigen. No base qualities exist here, and no much larger clone lies one base off it. In total, roughly 670 healthy bone marrow donors made up the cohort. Cohort members were all nominally healthy when sampled, although unrecorded immune exposures were likely present. The donor tested CMV seropositive and was one of the 289 seropositive cohort members. A peripheral blood sample was provided by each donor, and peripheral blood mononuclear cells were used for TCR beta sequencing. The Qiagen DNeasy Blood Extraction Kit was used to extract genomic DNA from the blood cell samples. Trimming takes 5 bases off V and 8 bases off J; junction bases not matched to a gene: 9. The CDR3 sequence holds 16 residues, the cysteine and phenylalanine included. Here the CDR3 DNA is all that survives: 48 bases in frame from base 1. CDR1 and CDR2 are read off the germline V gene as KGHSH and LQKENI.

The source of the sample is a study of cytomegalovirus exposure and HLA in healthy donors (dated by TCRdb to about 2017). As for the study more broadly: An earlier analysis of approximately 590 of the donors reported 250 to 300 Gb of sequence data and some 120 million unique TCR beta sequences from some 180 million T cells. An early release covering around 630 HLA-typed donors comprised 250 to 350 gigabases of sequencing data and 85 million or so unique TCR sequences. Among the roughly 430 genotyped donors, around 81% belonged to the genetic ancestry cluster associated with self-reported Caucasian donors. The aim of the study was to test whether cataloging public T cell receptors could identify signatures of past pathogen exposure. Using immunosequencing, the study profiled T cell repertoires from fewer than 700 subjects and related those repertoires to cytomegalovirus serostatus. In addition to the first cohort of hundreds of subjects, a separate validation cohort of 120 different subjects was used. The study combined high-throughput TCR immunosequencing, statistical association of individual TCRs with disease status, and machine learning to predict cytomegalovirus infection status. To study patterns of TCR occurrence, a later analysis re-analyzed previously published TCR beta repertoires from several hundred donors and added high-resolution HLA genotyping. The later analysis used no new phenotypic data to find candidate immune exposures, relying instead on TCR beta sequences and their occurrence across donors. In an earlier analysis of about 590 of the donors, high-throughput TCR beta sequencing was used to judge whether each TCR beta V gene segment behaved as functional or pseudogenic. Alongside the repertoire data, information on donor age, sex, ethnicity and CMV serostatus was compiled. A later genetic analysis took genome-wide SNP genotypes for about three fifths of the 666 donors and used that subset as a discovery cohort. All discovery cohort repertoires had been generated using a single sequencing platform. Class I and class II HLA loci were covered by the typing at four-digit resolution. Typing coverage varied by locus: roughly 620-640 donors for A, B, C, DRB1 and DQB1; some 520 for DQA1; about 570 for DPA1; 450 to 480 for DPB1. Because of strong linkage in the cohort, roughly five DR-DQ haplotypes were treated as single units for association and clustering. Among 300 to 500 genotyped donors of the cohort, an average of roughly 230,000 unique TCR beta nucleotide sequences was sequenced per donor, of which 15% to 20% were non-productive.

Overall study results and their limits: Roughly uniform sequencing depth across donors was assumed in presence/absence analyses, although this assumption may not hold. Because HLA typing was unavailable for some donors at each locus, only the typed subset was used in association tests. A later analysis found that HLA-associated TCR beta chains were more clonally expanded and had lower generation probabilities than equally common non-associated chains. Specific HLA alleles were associated with 15,000 to 20,000 TCR beta sequences at a false discovery rate of 0.05 in a later analysis. A later analysis found that TCR association rates varied across HLA loci, with DRB1 alleles showing the most associated TCRs and HLA-C alleles the fewest. When HLA alleles, especially DR and DQ, strongly co-occurred, TCR associations were difficult to assign to individual alleles. A later genetic analysis associated a missense DCLRE1C variant with V-gene and J-gene trimming of TCR beta chains, and an independent cohort replicated the association. Linkage disequilibrium might explain the correlated functional status among segregating V segments, but an unknown experimental factor could not be excluded. In both the original and validation cohorts, the classifier was reported to diagnose cytomegalovirus status with high specificity and sensitivity. According to the authors, the approach could potentially be generalized to other disease states and immunological phenotypes. The study gave a list of about 150 TCR beta chains associated with cytomegalovirus. The only immune exposure information available for the cohort was CMV serostatus. Three of the identified cytomegalovirus-associated TCR beta chains were confirmed in vitro to be specific for cytomegalovirus antigens. Most TCR sequences were observed very rarely across donors, whereas some public TCRs were present in many individuals. A further reported finding was that TCR beta sequences accurately predicted the HLA-A and HLA-B alleles for most subjects in the first cohort. According to a later genetic analysis, donors in an Asian-associated ancestry cluster had fewer N-insertions in productive TCRs than the approximately 670-donor mean. A later analysis reported that several top co-occurrence clusters appeared linked to parvovirus B19, influenza, CMV and Epstein-Barr virus. In this cohort, only TCR beta chains were sequenced, and detectable features were limited by the absence of alpha or paired-chain data. Because counts were too low, about 18 rarely observed V segments, including chromosome 9 orphons, were excluded from the earlier analysis of some 540 of the donors. Some IMGT-functional V segments, including TRBV6-2 and TRBV6-3, could not be distinguished by the 87-base-pair reads and were therefore excluded. A group of highly shared sequence variants was considered likely to be a technical artifact of the sequencing pipeline. In an earlier analysis of around 600 of the donors, most TCR beta V segments were observed in productive rearrangements about 90% or about 30% of the time, broadly matching IMGT annotations. Most CMV-associated TCR beta chains appeared to be HLA-restricted in a later analysis, and the HLA associations seemed to be driven largely by CMV exposure.

Library preparation employed the immunoSEQ multiplex PCR assay. For the multiplex PCR, a mixture combining 60 forward primers for TCR Vbeta segments and 13 reverse primers for TCR Jbeta segments was used. A multiplex PCR assay on genomic DNA amplified the CDR3 region of rearranged TCR beta genes. Amplified TCR beta libraries were sequenced as 87-base-pair reads on the Illumina HiSeq System. The original methods were these. A later analysis tallied 75 million to 95 million unique TCR beta chains across the 666 repertoires, and around 10 million of those chains were shared by two or more donors. A nearest-neighbor algorithm error-corrected the raw reads and collapsed the reads into unique sequences, merging closely related sequences to remove PCR and sequencing errors. CDR3 sequences were aligned to IMGT reference sequences to assign V, D and J gene segments. For a sequence to be retained, at least a six-nucleotide match to both a V gene segment and a J gene segment was required. A rearrangement was called productive if the CDR3 had no stop codons and remained in frame with V and J, and every other rearrangement was called non-productive. Following IMGT convention, CDR3 was defined as the stretch from the second conserved V-encoded cysteine to the conserved J-encoded phenylalanine. In an earlier analysis of around 540 of the donors, sequences lacking an unambiguous match to a single V gene segment were excluded. In an earlier analysis of 450 to 750 of the donors, a V segment was called functional when productive rearrangements were above 56.7%, and segregating when the standard deviation between donors exceeded 5%. To diagnose cytomegalovirus status from the catalog of TCR beta chain sequences, a statistical classification framework was built. In a later analysis, TCR nucleotide sequences were compared against IMGT/GENE-DB human TR gene sequences so that V and J genes could be assigned. The TCRdist pipeline was used in a later analysis to assign CDR3 sequences and most-parsimonious VDJ recombination scenarios. In a later analysis, each TCR beta chain was defined by its CDR3 amino acid sequence together with its V-gene family, and reads lacking a unique V-gene family were excluded. A later analysis removed 592 highly shared, low-generation-probability nucleotide sequences to deal with suspected cross-contamination and a sequencing artifact. A later analysis calculated a clonal expansion index for each public chain from normalized within-repertoire ranks of inferred template counts. Generation probabilities in a later analysis came from a VDJ recombination model fitted to out-of-frame rearrangements, and those results were checked against IGoR. In a later analysis, hypergeometric tests were used to score TCR-TCR, TCR-HLA and TCR-CMV co-occurrence, with a repertoire-size bias correction applied to TCR pairs. False discovery rates were estimated in a later analysis by permuting HLA or CMV assignments 20 times. In a later analysis, co-occurring TCRs were grouped with DBSCAN, and TCRdist sequence similarity was added when clustering was performed within HLA-allele-positive subsets. For co-occurrence clustering, repertoires with fewer than 30,000 or more than 120,000 public chains were excluded, along with four or five repertoires with anomalous nucleotide sharing. Entries here come from immuneACCESS through TCRdb and include only in-frame sequences with V and J called. Some clones fail to appear in such tables; in the studies checked, an unresolved V gene covers under half of the shortfall, and the cause of the remainder is unknown. V and J calls and clone size follow that table, whereas D and trimming were derived from the DNA. Across this sample there are more than 90,000 clones, with 74% seen only once. The ten top clones hold 11% of the sample.

The clonotype was recovered from a woman in her forties or fifties in good health and CMV-seropositive. This chain joins TRBV18 to TRBJ2-1; 13 bases in the junction line up with TRBD2. Material for sequencing was PBMCs. The sequenced DNA is TGTGCCAGCTCAGAAGGACTAGCGGGAGTGTCGGATGAGCAGTTCTTC. This is translated as CASSEGLAGVSDEQFF. Full variable domain (CDR3 extended with the reference TRBV18 and TRBJ2-1 proteins): NAGVMQNPRHLVRRRGQEARLRCSPMKGHSHVYWYRQLPEEGLKFMVYLQKENIIDESGMPKERFSAEFPKEGPSILRIQQVVRGDSAAYFCASSEGLAGVSDEQFFGPGTRLTVL.